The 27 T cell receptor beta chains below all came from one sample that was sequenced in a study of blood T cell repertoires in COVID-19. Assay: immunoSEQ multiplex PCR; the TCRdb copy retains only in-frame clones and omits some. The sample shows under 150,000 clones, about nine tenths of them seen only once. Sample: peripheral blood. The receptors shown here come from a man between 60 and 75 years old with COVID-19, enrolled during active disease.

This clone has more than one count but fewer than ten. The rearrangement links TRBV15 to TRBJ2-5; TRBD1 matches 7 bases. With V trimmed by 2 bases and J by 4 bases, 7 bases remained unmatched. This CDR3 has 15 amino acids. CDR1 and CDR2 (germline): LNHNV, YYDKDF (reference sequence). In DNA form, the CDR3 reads TGTGCCACCAGCAGACCCTCAGGGGGTACAGAGACCCAGTACTTC. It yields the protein CATSRPSGGTETQYF.

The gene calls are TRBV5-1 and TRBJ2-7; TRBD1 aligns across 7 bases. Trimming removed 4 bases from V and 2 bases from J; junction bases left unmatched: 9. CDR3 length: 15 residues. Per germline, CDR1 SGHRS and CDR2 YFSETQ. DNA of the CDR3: TGCGCCAGCAGCACCCCTGACAGGGCCCCCTACGAGCAGTACTTC. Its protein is CASSTPDRAPYEQYF.

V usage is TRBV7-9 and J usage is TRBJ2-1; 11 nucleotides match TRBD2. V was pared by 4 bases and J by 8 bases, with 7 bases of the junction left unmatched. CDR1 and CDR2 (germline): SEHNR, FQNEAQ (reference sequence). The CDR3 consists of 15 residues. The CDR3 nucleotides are TGTGCCAGCAGCTCTAGCGGGAGGCCTACAGATGAGCAGTTCTTC. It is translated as CASSSSGRPTDEQFF.

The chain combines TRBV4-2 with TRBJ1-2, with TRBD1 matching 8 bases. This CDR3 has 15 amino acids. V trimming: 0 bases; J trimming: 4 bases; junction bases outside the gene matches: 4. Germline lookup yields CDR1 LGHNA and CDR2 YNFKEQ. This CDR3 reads CASSQDPGGGYGYTF. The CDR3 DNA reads TGTGCCAGCAGCCAAGACCCAGGGGGCGGCTATGGCTACACCTTC.

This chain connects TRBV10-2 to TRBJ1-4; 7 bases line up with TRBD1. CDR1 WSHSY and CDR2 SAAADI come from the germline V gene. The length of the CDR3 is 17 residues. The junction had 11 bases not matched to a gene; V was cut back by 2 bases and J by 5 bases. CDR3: CASSETTGQLGNEKLFF. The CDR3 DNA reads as TGCGCCAGCAGTGAGACGACAGGGCAATTGGGCAATGAAAAACTGTTTTTT.

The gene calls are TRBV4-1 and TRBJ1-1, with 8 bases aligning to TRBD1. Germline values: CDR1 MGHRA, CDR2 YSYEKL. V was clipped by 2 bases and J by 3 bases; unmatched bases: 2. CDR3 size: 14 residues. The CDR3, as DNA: TGCGCCAGCAGCCAACCGGACAGGGACACTGAAGCTTTCTTT. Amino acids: CASSQPDRDTEAFF.

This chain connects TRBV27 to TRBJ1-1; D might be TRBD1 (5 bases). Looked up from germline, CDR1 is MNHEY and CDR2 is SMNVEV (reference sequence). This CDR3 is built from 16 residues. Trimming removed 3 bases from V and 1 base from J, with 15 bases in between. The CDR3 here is CASSLNGGGGNTEAFF. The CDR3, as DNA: TGTGCCAGCAGTTTGAATGGGGGGGGTGGGAACACTGAAGCTTTCTTT.

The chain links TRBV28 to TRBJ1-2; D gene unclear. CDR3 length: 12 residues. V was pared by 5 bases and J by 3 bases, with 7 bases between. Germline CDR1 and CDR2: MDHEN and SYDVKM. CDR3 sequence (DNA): TGTGCCAGCAGTGCCGCGGACTATGGCTACACCTTC. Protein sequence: CASSAADYGYTF.

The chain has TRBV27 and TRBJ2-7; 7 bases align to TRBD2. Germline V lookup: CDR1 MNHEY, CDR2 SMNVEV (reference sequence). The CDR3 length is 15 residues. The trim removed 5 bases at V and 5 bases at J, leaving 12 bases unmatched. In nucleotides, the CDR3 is TGTGCCAGCAGTCACACGCGCGGGAGTCGGAACGAGCAGTACTTC. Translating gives CASSHTRGSRNEQYF.

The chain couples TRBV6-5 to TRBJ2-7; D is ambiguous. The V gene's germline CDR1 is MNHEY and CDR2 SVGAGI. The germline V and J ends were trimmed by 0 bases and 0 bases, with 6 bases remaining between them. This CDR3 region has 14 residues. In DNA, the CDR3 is TGTGCCAGCAGTTACTCGGGCAACTCCTACGAGCAGTACTTC. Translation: CASSYSGNSYEQYF.

The CDR3 sequence is CATSDAGQGIQPQHF. In DNA form, the CDR3 reads TGTGCCACCAGTGATGCCGGACAGGGGATTCAGCCCCAGCATTTT. V and J are TRBV24-1 and TRBJ1-5, with 9 bases fitting TRBD1. The CDR3 sequence is 15 residues long. From germline, CDR1 is KGHDR and CDR2 SFDVKD. V lost 3 bases, J lost 6 bases, and 5 bases stayed unmatched.

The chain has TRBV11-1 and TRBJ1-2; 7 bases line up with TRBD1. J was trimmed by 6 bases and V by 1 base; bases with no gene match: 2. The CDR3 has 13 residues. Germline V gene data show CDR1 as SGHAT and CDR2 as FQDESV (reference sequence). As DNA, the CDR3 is TGTGCCAGCAGCTTAGGCACAGGGGATGGCTACACCTTC. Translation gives CASSLGTGDGYTF.

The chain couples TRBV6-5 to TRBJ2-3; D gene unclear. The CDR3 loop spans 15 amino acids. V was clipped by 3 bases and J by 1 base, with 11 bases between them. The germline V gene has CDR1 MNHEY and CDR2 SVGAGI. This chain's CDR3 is CASSYRLAGTDTQYF. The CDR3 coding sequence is TGTGCCAGCAGTTATCGATTGGCGGGCACAGATACGCAGTATTTT.

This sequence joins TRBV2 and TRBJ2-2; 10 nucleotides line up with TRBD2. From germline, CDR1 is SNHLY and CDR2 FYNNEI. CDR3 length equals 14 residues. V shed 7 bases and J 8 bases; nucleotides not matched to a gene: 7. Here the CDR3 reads CASTQKREGGELFF. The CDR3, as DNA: TGTGCCAGCACCCAAAAGCGGGAGGGAGGGGAGCTGTTTTTT.

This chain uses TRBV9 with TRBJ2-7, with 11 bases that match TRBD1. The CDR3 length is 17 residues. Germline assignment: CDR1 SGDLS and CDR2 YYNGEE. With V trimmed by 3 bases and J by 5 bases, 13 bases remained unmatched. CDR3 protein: CASSDGQGAAGWDEQYF. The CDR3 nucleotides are TGTGCCAGCAGCGACGGACAGGGGGCAGCGGGCTGGGACGAGCAGTACTTC. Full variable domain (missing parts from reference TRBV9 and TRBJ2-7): DSGVTQTPKHLITATGQRVTLRCSPRSGDLSVYWYQQSLDQGLQFLIQYYNGEERAKGNILERFSAQQFPDLHSELNLSSLELGDSALYFCASSDGQGAAGWDEQYFGPGTRLTVT.

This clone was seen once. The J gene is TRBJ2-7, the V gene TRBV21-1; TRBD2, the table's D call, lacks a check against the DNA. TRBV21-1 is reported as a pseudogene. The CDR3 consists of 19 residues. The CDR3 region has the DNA TGTGCCAGCAGCAAAGCTGTGTGGCGTGGACTAGCGGTCTTCTACGAGCAGTACTTC. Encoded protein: CASSKAVWRGLAVFYEQYF.

The CDR3 coding sequence is TGTGCCAGCAGCTCGGGACTAGCGCGAAATGTGGATGAGCAGTTCTTC. It is translated as CASSSGLARNVDEQFF. The rearrangement joins TRBV11-1 to TRBJ2-1, with 10 bases aligning to TRBD2. The CDR3 has 16 amino acids. In germline, CDR1 is SGHAT, CDR2 FQDESV (reference sequence). Trimming at V came to 4 bases and at J to 8 bases, leaving 11 bases not matched to a gene. The full variable domain, with the rest looked up from reference TRBV11-1 and TRBJ2-1, is EAEVAQSPRYKITEKSQAVAFWCDPISGHATLYWYRQILGQGPELLVQFQDESVVDDSQLPKDRFSAERLKGVDSTLKIQPAELGDSAMYLCASSSGLARNVDEQFFGPGTRLTVL.

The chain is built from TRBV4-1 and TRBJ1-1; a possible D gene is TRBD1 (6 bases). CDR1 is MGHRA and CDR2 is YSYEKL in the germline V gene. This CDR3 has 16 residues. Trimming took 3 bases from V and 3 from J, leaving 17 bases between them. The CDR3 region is CASSQALTGGDTEAFF. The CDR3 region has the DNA TGCGCCAGCAGCCAGGCCCTGACAGGAGGCGACACTGAAGCTTTCTTT.

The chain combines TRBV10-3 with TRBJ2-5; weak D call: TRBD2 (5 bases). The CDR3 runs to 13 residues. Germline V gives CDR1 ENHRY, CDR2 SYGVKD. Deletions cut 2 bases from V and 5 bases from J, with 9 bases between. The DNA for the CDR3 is TGTGCCATCAGTGAGGGAGGCCGGGAGACCCAGTACTTC. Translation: CAISEGGRETQYF.

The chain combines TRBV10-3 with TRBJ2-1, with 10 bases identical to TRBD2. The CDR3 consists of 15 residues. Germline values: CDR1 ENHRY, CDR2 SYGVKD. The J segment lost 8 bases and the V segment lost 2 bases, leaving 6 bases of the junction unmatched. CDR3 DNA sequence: TGTGCCATCAGTGAGGGTAGCGGGAGGCGGGATGAGCAGTTCTTC. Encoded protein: CAISEGSGRRDEQFF.

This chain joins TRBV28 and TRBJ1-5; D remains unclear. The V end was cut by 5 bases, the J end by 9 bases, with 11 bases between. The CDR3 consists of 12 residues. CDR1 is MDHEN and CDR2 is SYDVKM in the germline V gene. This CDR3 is CASSPPRGPQHF. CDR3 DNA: TGTGCCAGCAGTCCACCCCGAGGGCCCCAGCATTTT.

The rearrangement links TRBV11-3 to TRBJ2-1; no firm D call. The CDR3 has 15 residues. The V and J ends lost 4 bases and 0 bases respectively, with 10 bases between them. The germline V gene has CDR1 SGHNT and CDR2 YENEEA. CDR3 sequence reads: CASSSLFSSYNEQFF. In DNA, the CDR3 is TGTGCCAGCAGCTCCCTTTTTAGCTCCTACAATGAGCAGTTCTTC. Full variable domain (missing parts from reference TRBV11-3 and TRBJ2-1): EAGVVQSPRYKIIEKKQPVAFWCNPISGHNTLYWYLQNLGQGPELLIRYENEEAVDDSQLPKDRFSAERLKGVDSTLKIQPAELGDSAVYLCASSSLFSSYNEQFFGPGTRLTVL.

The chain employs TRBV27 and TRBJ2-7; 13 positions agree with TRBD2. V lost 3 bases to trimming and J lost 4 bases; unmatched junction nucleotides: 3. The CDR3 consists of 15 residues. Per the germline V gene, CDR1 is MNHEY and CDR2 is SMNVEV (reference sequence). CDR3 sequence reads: CASSFQTSGRYEQYF. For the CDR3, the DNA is TGTGCCAGCAGTTTTCAGACTAGCGGGAGGTACGAGCAGTACTTC.

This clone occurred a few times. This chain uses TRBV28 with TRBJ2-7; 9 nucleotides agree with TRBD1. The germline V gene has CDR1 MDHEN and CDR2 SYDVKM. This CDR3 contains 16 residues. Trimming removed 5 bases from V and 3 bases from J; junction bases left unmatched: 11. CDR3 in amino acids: CASSLDPGQGIYEQYF. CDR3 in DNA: TGTGCCAGCAGTCTCGATCCGGGACAGGGAATCTACGAGCAGTACTTC.

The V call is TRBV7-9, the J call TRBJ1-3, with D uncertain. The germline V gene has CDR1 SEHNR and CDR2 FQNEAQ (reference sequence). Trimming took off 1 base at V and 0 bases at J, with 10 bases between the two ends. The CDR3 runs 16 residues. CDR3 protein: CASSLGGSSSGNTIYF. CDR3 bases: TGTGCCAGCAGCTTAGGCGGCTCATCCTCTGGAAACACCATATATTTT.

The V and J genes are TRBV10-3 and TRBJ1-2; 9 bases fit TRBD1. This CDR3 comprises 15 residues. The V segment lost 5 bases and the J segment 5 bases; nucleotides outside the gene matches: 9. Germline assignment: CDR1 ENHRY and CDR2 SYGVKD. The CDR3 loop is CAISSRTGVNYGYTF. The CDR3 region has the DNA TGTGCCATCAGTTCGAGGACAGGGGTGAATTATGGCTACACCTTC.

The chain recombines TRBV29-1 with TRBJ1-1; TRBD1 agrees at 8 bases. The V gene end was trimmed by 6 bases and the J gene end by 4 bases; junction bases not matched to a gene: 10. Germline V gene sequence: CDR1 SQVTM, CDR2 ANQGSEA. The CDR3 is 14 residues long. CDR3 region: CSVHHGQGVTEAFF. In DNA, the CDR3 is TGCAGCGTACATCATGGACAGGGAGTCACTGAAGCTTTCTTT. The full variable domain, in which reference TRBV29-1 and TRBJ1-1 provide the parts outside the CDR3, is SAVISQKPSRDICQRGTSLTIQCQVDSQVTMMFWYRQQPGQSLTLIATANQGSEATYESGFVIDKFPISRPNLTFSTLTVSNMSPEDSSIYLCSVHHGQGVTEAFFGQGTRLTVV.